This is a list of T cell receptor beta chains from one sample in a study of blood T cell repertoires in COVID-19. Libraries were prepared by immunoSEQ multiplex PCR; TCRdb keeps only in-frame clonotypes and omits some of them. The top ten clones hold around 1.5% of a sample with more than 45,000 clones, 70% to 90% of them seen once. Sequenced material: peripheral blood. The receptor set was obtained from a man aged 55 to 70 with acute or convalescent COVID-19. Each CDR3 is given with its conserved first and last residue. The D gene is left open where the match is weak. Rows may omit the clone size; those that give it use once, few, many or a size class.

D	V	size	J	DNA	CDR3
TRBD1	TRBV10-3	-	TRBJ1-4	TGTGCCATCAGCGATACAGGGGGCGGTTTTCTAAATGAAAAACTGTTTTTT	CAISDTGGGFLNEKLFF
-	TRBV2	-	TRBJ1-2	TGTGCCAGCAGACAGATCTATGGCTACACCTTC	CASRQIYGYTF
-	TRBV10-3	few	TRBJ1-6	TGTGCCATCAGTGAGTCGAAGGGACTGTATAATTCACCCCTCCACTTT	CAISESKGLYNSPLHF
TRBD2	TRBV7-2	-	TRBJ2-7	TGTGCCAGCAGCTCTAGCGGGAGCGTCTCCTACGAGCAGTACTTC	CASSSSGSVSYEQYF
TRBD1	TRBV9	-	TRBJ1-1	TGTGCCAGCAGTGCGGACAGGGCTACGAACACTGAAGCTTTCTTT	CASSADRATNTEAFF
TRBD1	TRBV5-1	-	TRBJ2-1	TGCGCCAGCAGCTTGGAGGGGGACAGGGCAAATGAGCAGTTCTTC	CASSLEGDRANEQFF
-	TRBV5-1	-	TRBJ1-2	TGCGCCAGCAGCAAGACGACAGGTCAGAGAAGGGGCTATGGCTACACCTTC	CASSKTTGQRRGYGYTF
-	TRBV29-1	-	TRBJ1-1	TGCAGCTCCTCGGGGGGCACGAACACTGAAGCTTTCTTT	CSSSGGTNTEAFF
TRBD1	TRBV6-2/TRBV6-3	-	TRBJ2-7	TGTGCCAGCAGTTGGGACAGTGTGAGCTACGAGCAGTACTTC	CASSWDSVSYEQYF
TRBD2	TRBV9	-	TRBJ2-7	TGTGCCAGCAGCGTAGGGGGGGGAGCGAGATCCTACGAGCAGTACTTC	CASSVGGGARSYEQYF
-	TRBV4-2	-	TRBJ2-5	TGTGCCAGCAGCCAAGCTGGAGTGACAGGGGAGGGAGAGACCCAGTACTTC	CASSQAGVTGEGETQYF
-	TRBV12-5	-	TRBJ2-2	TGTGCTAGCATGACATTGAACACCGGGGAGCTGTTTTTT	CASMTLNTGELFF
-	TRBV6-5	-	TRBJ2-5	TGTGCCAGCAGTTACGTACGAGGGCCCGAGGAGACCCAGTACTTC	CASSYVRGPEETQYF
TRBD1	TRBV12-3/TRBV12-4	-	TRBJ1-2	TGTGCCAGCAGCCATGACAGGGACTATGGCTACACCTTC	CASSHDRDYGYTF
TRBD1	TRBV18	-	TRBJ1-1	TGTGCCAGCTCACGGGGACAGGGGACGAACACTGAAGCTTTCTTT	CASSRGQGTNTEAFF
TRBD2	TRBV10-3	-	TRBJ2-1	TGTGCCATCGAGGCGCGGGAGGGGTACAATGAGCAGTTCTTC	CAIEAREGYNEQFF
-	TRBV5-5	-	TRBJ1-4	TGTGCCAGCAGCTTGCGTTTGTCAGGGGAGAATGAAAAACTGTTTTTT	CASSLRLSGENEKLFF
-	TRBV24-1	-	TRBJ1-3	TGTGCCACCAGTGATTCCCAGGGGACTGGAAACACCATATATTTT	CATSDSQGTGNTIYF
-	TRBV6-5	-	TRBJ1-5	TGTGCCAGCAGTTACAGCGGACAGACTAATCAGCCCCAGCATTTT	CASSYSGQTNQPQHF
TRBD1	TRBV5-6	-	TRBJ2-3	TGTGCCAGCAGCTTGGCAGGGGGTGGGCAGTATTTT	CASSLAGGGQYF
-	TRBV4-3	few	TRBJ1-3	TGCGCCAGCAGCCAAGATATAAGGGGCAGCCATCCTGGAAACACCATATATTTT	CASSQDIRGSHPGNTIYF
TRBD1	TRBV3-1/TRBV3-2	-	TRBJ2-7	TGTGCCAGCAGCCGGAACCGGGACAGCTCCTACGAGCAGTACTTC	CASSRNRDSSYEQYF
TRBD1	TRBV19	-	TRBJ2-3	TGTGCCAGTAGTATAGGGGGCAGGGGGCGAGCAGATACGCAGTATTTT	CASSIGGRGRADTQYF
TRBD2	TRBV11-2	-	TRBJ2-1	TGTGCCAGCAGCTTAGAGGGGGTTGCACTAGCGGGTTACAATGAGCAGTTCTTC	CASSLEGVALAGYNEQFF
TRBD1	TRBV2	-	TRBJ2-1	TGTGCCAGCAGGTCCGGGACAGGTGAAAGCTCCTACAATGAGCAGTTCTTC	CASRSGTGESSYNEQFF
TRBD1	TRBV19	-	TRBJ1-1	TGTGCCAGCGGACAGGGGCTGCGCACTGAAGCTTTCTTT	CASGQGLRTEAFF
-	TRBV3-1/TRBV3-2	-	TRBJ2-1	TGTGCCAGCAGCCAACTATCGACGGGCTCCTACAATGAGCAGTTCTTC	CASSQLSTGSYNEQFF
-	TRBV9	-	TRBJ1-6	TGTGCCAGCAGCGCCACCGACAGCCCCCGGCGTAATTCACCCCTCCACTTT	CASSATDSPRRNSPLHF